One T cell receptor beta chain is described in this entry. TCRdb reprocessed the 5' RACE reads, keeping one entry per CDR3 protein, no DNA. The clone table shows 140,000 or so distinct CDR3 sequences, with the ten largest holding less than 15%. This sample is drawn from a study of T cells expressing NK-cell markers. Study details: Sequencing covered eight donors, seven HCMV-seropositive and one seronegative.

The CDR3 consists of 13 residues. Germline V lookup: CDR1 MDHEN, CDR2 SYDVKM. This chain uses TRBV28 with TRBJ1-1; TCRdb returns TRBD1, unconfirmable since there is no DNA. Sequences were obtained from blood T cells: a sorted CD56 or NKG2C T cell subset, CD4+ or CD8+ T cells, or bulk PBMC T cells (not recorded which). The receptor comes from a young man in good health. CDR3 sequence reads: CASRPGHISEAFF.